The T cell receptor beta chain under discussion was sequenced for a study of OX40 agonist ivuxolimab in advanced cancers. Overall study findings and caveats: Circulating CD4+ and CD8+ T cells showed clonal expansion by week 6 at 0.1 to 3.0 mg/kg.

Germline V lookup: CDR1 SEHNR, CDR2 FQNEAQ (reference sequence). This CDR3 contains 15 residues. V shed 5 bases and J shed 1 base, with 14 bases lying between them. Assay: immunoSEQ multiplex PCR; the TCRdb copy retains only in-frame clones and omits some. The table has fewer than 20,000 clones, approximately 85% seen once. On this clone: Antigen specificity is unknown.

This TCR was recovered from an adult with an advanced solid tumor such as melanoma, head and neck, liver or kidney cancer. Sample: CD4+ or CD8+ T cells sorted from blood, taken in a trial of the OX40 agonist ivuxolimab. The rearrangement links TRBV7-9 to TRBJ1-1; a weak D match, TRBD1 (5 bases). Here the CDR3 reads CASSPTGTPNTEAFF. CDR3 bases: TGTGCCAGCAGCCCGACCGGGACCCCGAACACTGAAGCTTTCTTT.